The next 29 T cell receptor beta chains were all read from a single sample in a study of blood T cell repertoires in COVID-19. Sequenced by immunoSEQ multiplex PCR; TCRdb stores in-frame clones only, minus some. In the table there are 350,000 to 450,000 clones, about 90% of which are singletons. The source material was PBMCs or T cells enriched from blood (not recorded which). The receptors originated from a man between 40 and 49 years old in a cohort exposed to, infected with or recovered from COVID-19 (not recorded which).

J is TRBJ1-2 and V is TRBV3-1 (or the pseudogene TRBV3-2); D gene uncertain. Germline values: CDR1 LGHDT, CDR2 YNNKEL (reference sequence). The CDR3 spans 15 residues. V lost 2 bases and J 5 bases, leaving 15 bases between the germline ends. The CDR3 coding sequence is TGTGCCAGCAGCCAAATACCCCGAGGGAGTTATGGCTACACCTTC. It specifies CASSQIPRGSYGYTF.

The chain carries TRBV2 and TRBJ2-1; D is ambiguous. The CDR3 runs to 15 residues. CDR1 SNHLY and CDR2 FYNNEI come from the germline V gene. The ends were cut back, 3 bases at V and 4 bases at J, with 13 bases in the middle. For the CDR3, the DNA is TGTGCCAGCAGTGAGAGGCTTTTCCCATACAATGAGCAGTTCTTC. This gives the protein CASSERLFPYNEQFF.

V and J are TRBV19 and TRBJ2-7; D not certain. The germline CDR1 and CDR2 sequences are LNHDA and SQIVND (reference sequence). The length of the CDR3 is 14 residues. V lost 3 bases and J lost 0, with 9 bases in between. The DNA of the CDR3 is TGTGCCAGTAGTATCAACGACAACTCCTACGAGCAGTACTTC. Protein sequence: CASSINDNSYEQYF. The entire variable domain, with the rest obtained from reference TRBV19 and TRBJ2-7, is as follows: DGGITQSPKYLFRKEGQNVTLSCEQNLNHDAMYWYRQDPGQGLRLIYYSQIVNDFQKGDIAEGYSVSREKKESFPLTVTSAQKNPTAFYLCASSINDNSYEQYFGPGTRLTVT.

For this clone: The sample holds other DNA sequences that translate to the same CDR3. The chain couples TRBV5-6 to TRBJ1-2; D remains unclear. Germline lookup yields CDR1 SGHDT and CDR2 YYEEEE. The CDR3 consists of 13 residues. Trimming took off 1 base at V and 2 bases at J, with 6 bases between the two ends. In nucleotides, the CDR3 is TGTGCCAGCAGCTTGCGGGGAAACTATGGCTACACCTTC. Residues: CASSLRGNYGYTF.

This clone was observed a handful of times. V is TRBV7-9 and J is TRBJ2-5; perhaps TRBD2 as D (6 bases). The length of the CDR3 is 15 residues. Trimming removed 7 bases from V and 0 bases from J, with 15 bases in between. Germline CDR1 is SEHNR and CDR2 is FQNEAQ (reference sequence). CDR3 sequence (DNA): TGTGCCAGCACCCTTATCACGGGGGACCAAGAGACCCAGTACTTC. It is translated as CASTLITGDQETQYF.

The chain couples TRBV18 to TRBJ1-6; 7 bases line up with TRBD1. The length of the CDR3 is 14 residues. Germline V gives CDR1 KGHSH, CDR2 LQKENI. V lost 2 bases, J lost 9 bases, and 4 bases stayed unmatched. CDR3 residues: CASSPDRVVSPLHF. As DNA, the CDR3 is TGTGCCAGCTCACCAGACAGGGTAGTTTCACCCCTCCACTTT.

The V call is TRBV5-4, the J call TRBJ2-7, with TRBD2 matching over 12 bases. There are 16 residues in the CDR3. The V gene's germline CDR1 is SGHNT and CDR2 YYREEE (reference sequence). The V gene end was trimmed by 4 bases and the J gene end by 5 bases; junction bases not matched to a gene: 10. CDR3 coding DNA: TGTGCCAGCAGCGGACGGAGGACTAGCGGGAACCACGAGCAGTACTTC. This encodes CASSGRRTSGNHEQYF.

The rearrangement links TRBV18 to TRBJ2-3; the D is unclear. CDR3 length: 13 residues. V was trimmed by 2 bases and J by 2 bases, leaving 5 bases between them. The germline gives CDR1 KGHSH, CDR2 LQKENI. In DNA, the CDR3 is TGTGCCAGCTCACCAGAACTCACAGATACGCAGTATTTT. Translating it yields CASSPELTDTQYF.

V and J are TRBV5-1 and TRBJ2-7; D possibly corresponds to TRBD1 (6 bases). Germline V gene sequence: CDR1 SGHRS, CDR2 YFSETQ. The CDR3 contains 14 residues. Between the trimmed V and J ends, which lost 4 bases and 0 bases, there was a span of 11 bases. The CDR3 nucleotides read TGCGCCAGCAGCAACCAGGGGTTCTCCTACGAGCAGTACTTC. As protein: CASSNQGFSYEQYF.

This rearrangement joins TRBV5-1 to TRBJ2-7, with 8 positions matching TRBD2. Trimming at V came to 7 bases and at J to 3 bases, leaving 6 bases not matched to a gene. CDR3 length: 13 residues. The germline gives CDR1 SGHRS, CDR2 YFSETQ. CDR3 sequence (DNA): TGCGCCAGCGGGCTGGCGGGGGGCTACGAGCAGTACTTC. Encoded protein: CASGLAGGYEQYF.

The chain joins TRBV11-3 to TRBJ2-1; D perhaps matches TRBD1 (7 bases). V was shortened by 5 bases and J by 5 bases, with 10 bases between the two germline ends. This CDR3 spans 13 amino acids. Germline V CDR1 and CDR2: SGHNT, YENEEA. The DNA for the CDR3 is TGTGCCAGCAGCGGGGGGACAGACAATGAGCAGTTCTTC. This sequence encodes CASSGGTDNEQFF. Variable domain in full (rest from reference TRBV11-3 and TRBJ2-1): EAGVVQSPRYKIIEKKQPVAFWCNPISGHNTLYWYLQNLGQGPELLIRYENEEAVDDSQLPKDRFSAERLKGVDSTLKIQPAELGDSAVYLCASSGGTDNEQFFGPGTRLTVL.

The genes are TRBV27 and TRBJ2-3, with 8 nucleotides matching TRBD2. This CDR3 spans 16 amino acids. With V trimmed by 5 bases and J by 4 bases, 11 bases remained unmatched. CDR1 is MNHEY and CDR2 is SMNVEV in the germline V gene (reference sequence). CDR3 loop: CASSPSGLARADTQYF. In DNA form, the CDR3 reads TGTGCCAGCAGTCCATCTGGACTAGCTAGGGCAGATACGCAGTATTTT.

The V call is TRBV27, the J call TRBJ2-2; weak D call: TRBD1 (5 bases). Trimming shortened V by 3 bases and J by 4 bases, and 18 bases separated the two germline ends. This CDR3 is 17 amino acids long. Germline CDR1 and CDR2: MNHEY and SMNVEV (reference sequence). CDR3 coding DNA: TGTGCCAGCAGTTTGGTCCCTCAGGGATTTCCCACCGGGGAGCTGTTTTTT. Translated: CASSLVPQGFPTGELFF.

The chain links TRBV5-1 to TRBJ1-1; D perhaps matches TRBD1 (5 bases). Germline CDR1 is SGHRS and CDR2 is YFSETQ. The V end lost 2 bases, the J end lost 1 base, and 9 bases lay between the germline ends. The CDR3 contains 14 residues. The CDR3 reads CASSFQGENTEAFF. Written as DNA, the CDR3 is TGCGCCAGCAGCTTCCAGGGCGAGAACACTGAAGCTTTCTTT. Combining the CDR3 with reference TRBV5-1 and TRBJ1-1 gives the whole variable domain KAGVTQTPRYLIKTRGQQVTLSCSPISGHRSVSWYQQTPGQGLQFLFEYFSETQRNKGNFPGRFSGRQFSNSRSEMNVSTLELGDSALYLCASSFQGENTEAFFGQGTRLTVV.

This clone was counted a few times. The chain has TRBV27 and TRBJ1-2, with unresolved D. CDR1 and CDR2 from the germline V gene are MNHEY and SMNVEV (reference sequence). The CDR3 is 13 residues long. The germline V and J ends were trimmed by 3 bases and 0 bases, with 5 bases remaining between them. The CDR3 spells CASSLQANYGYTF. CDR3 DNA sequence: TGTGCCAGCAGTTTGCAGGCTAACTATGGCTACACCTTC.

The CDR3 DNA reads TGTGCCAGCAGTTTTAATTTGAGAAAACTGTTTTTT. This sequence encodes CASSFNLRKLFF. The chain recombines TRBV28 with TRBJ1-4; D uncertain. The germline gives CDR1 MDHEN, CDR2 SYDVKM. V was clipped by 3 bases and J by 10 bases, with 9 bases between them. The CDR3 has 12 amino acids.

This chain joins TRBV11-2 and TRBJ2-7; TRBD1 is a possible D gene (5 bases). V lost 5 bases and J lost 0, with 20 bases in between. Germline CDR1 reads SGHAT; CDR2 reads FQNNGV. This CDR3 comprises 17 residues. The CDR3 region is CASSQKPGRGLSYEQYF. The CDR3 bases are TGTGCCAGCAGCCAAAAACCGGGTAGGGGTCTCTCCTACGAGCAGTACTTC.

Points on this clone: Germline and junction disagree at one end, which may indicate a read error. V is TRBV2 and J is TRBJ1-6; D call uncertain. This CDR3 region has 15 residues. CDR1 is SNHLY, CDR2 FYNNEI, per germline. CDR3 sequence reads: CASSEVGVAGSPLHF. The CDR3 nucleotides are TGTGCCAGCAGCGAAGTCGGGGTGGCCGGATCACCCCTCCACTTT.

This clone was seen only a few times. The chain uses TRBV19 and TRBJ1-2; D gene uncertain. Trimming stripped 0 bases from V and 7 bases from J, with 6 bases between. This CDR3 region has 12 residues. Germline-derived CDR1 and CDR2 are LNHDA and SQIVND (reference sequence). CDR3 bases: TGTGCCAGTAGTATAGAGGGCTCTGGCTACACCTTC. As protein: CASSIEGSGYTF. The full variable domain, its missing parts supplied by reference TRBV19 and TRBJ1-2, is DGGITQSPKYLFRKEGQNVTLSCEQNLNHDAMYWYRQDPGQGLRLIYYSQIVNDFQKGDIAEGYSVSREKKESFPLTVTSAQKNPTAFYLCASSIEGSGYTFGSGTRLTVV.

CDR3 sequence (DNA): TGTGCCAGCAGCCAAGGACCGGGACAGGGGATTAACTATGGCTACACCTTC. Amino acids: CASSQGPGQGINYGYTF. The chain joins TRBV3-1 (or the pseudogene TRBV3-2) to TRBJ1-2; 10 bases align to TRBD1. Trimming at V came to 1 base and at J to 1 base, leaving 6 bases not matched to a gene. This CDR3 spans 17 amino acids. The germline V gene encodes CDR1 LGHDT and CDR2 YNNKEL (reference sequence).

The chain carries TRBV6-5 and TRBJ2-7; D is ambiguous. Per the germline V gene, CDR1 is MNHEY and CDR2 is SVGAGI. V was shortened by 5 bases and J by 3 bases, with 5 bases between the two germline ends. The CDR3 is 11 amino acids. The DNA of the CDR3 is TGTGCCAGCAGTCGGTACTACGAGCAGTACTTC. Amino acids: CASSRYYEQYF.

This sequence joins TRBV10-2 and TRBJ2-7; the match to TRBD1 covers 9 bases. The V gene's germline CDR1 is WSHSY and CDR2 SAAADI. CDR3 length: 13 residues. With 10 bases clipped from V and 5 bases from J, the junction kept 9 bases outside the gene matches. CDR3 in amino acids: CATGQGRVDEQYF. CDR3 nucleotides: TGCGCCACCGGACAGGGGAGAGTCGACGAGCAGTACTTC.

The chain joins TRBV7-9 to TRBJ2-3; TRBD1 aligns across 8 bases. Trimming at V came to 4 bases and at J to 0 bases, leaving 3 bases not matched to a gene. Germline CDR1 is SEHNR and CDR2 is FQNEAQ (reference sequence). The CDR3 length is 15 residues. The CDR3 region is CASSSDRASTDTQYF. In nucleotides, the CDR3 is TGTGCCAGCAGCTCGGACAGGGCTAGCACAGATACGCAGTATTTT. Full variable domain (outside the CDR3, taken from reference TRBV7-9 and TRBJ2-3): DTGVSQNPRHKITKRGQNVTFRCDPISEHNRLYWYRQTLGQGPEFLTYFQNEAQLEKSRLLSDRFSAERPKGSFSTLEIQRTEQGDSAMYLCASSSDRASTDTQYFGPGTRLTVL.

The J gene is TRBJ2-5, the V gene TRBV15, with TRBD2 as a possible D gene (6 bases). CDR1 LNHNV and CDR2 YYDKDF come from the germline V gene (reference sequence). Deletions cut 3 bases from V and 5 bases from J, with 13 bases between. The CDR3 loop spans 14 amino acids. The CDR3: CATSRRAGSETQYF. The CDR3 DNA is TGTGCCACCAGCAGGAGGGCGGGGTCGGAGACCCAGTACTTC.

The CDR3 DNA reads TGTGCCAGCAGCCGATCCGGGACAGGGGCAAGCAATCAGCCCCAGCATTTT. Translation gives CASSRSGTGASNQPQHF. The chain recombines TRBV6-6 with TRBJ1-5; 10 bases fit TRBD1. J was trimmed by 1 base and V by 6 bases; bases with no gene match: 9. The CDR3 spans 17 residues. Germline assignment: CDR1 MNHNY and CDR2 SVGAGI (reference sequence).

This chain joins TRBV27 and TRBJ2-3; TRBD2 matches at 12 bases. CDR1 and CDR2 (germline): MNHEY, SMNVEV (reference sequence). The CDR3 sequence is 15 residues long. V dropped 5 bases and J dropped 5; count of bases not matched to a gene: 5. DNA for the CDR3: TGTGCCAGCAGTAGGACTAGCGGGATTGGAGATACGCAGTATTTT. Its translation: CASSRTSGIGDTQYF.

The rearrangement links TRBV2 to TRBJ2-7; TRBD1 agrees at 7 bases. V lost 5 bases to trimming and J lost 2 bases; unmatched junction nucleotides: 9. The CDR3 is 15 amino acids. The germline V gene encodes CDR1 SNHLY and CDR2 FYNNEI. The CDR3 spells CASSFQGVPAYEQYF. The CDR3, as DNA: TGTGCCAGCAGTTTCCAGGGGGTCCCAGCCTACGAGCAGTACTTC.

A note on this clone: Other nucleotide sequences from this sample produce the same CDR3. V gene TRBV18 combines with J gene TRBJ1-4; D may be TRBD1 (5 bases). Trimming cost V 3 bases and J 5 bases, with 10 bases left between them. Germline CDR1 KGHSH, CDR2 LQKENI. There are 14 residues in the CDR3. The CDR3: CASSPGGVNEKLFF. In DNA, the CDR3 is TGTGCCAGCTCACCGGGAGGGGTAAATGAAAAACTGTTTTTT.

The gene calls are TRBV28 and TRBJ1-6; TRBD1 aligns across 7 bases. The germline CDR1 and CDR2 sequences are MDHEN and SYDVKM. Losses at the gene ends were 8 bases for V and 10 bases for J; bases not matched to a gene: 20. This CDR3 is 17 amino acids long. CDR3 bases: TGTGCCAGCCGACGACAGGGCGGGGATCCGTGGTCCTCACCCCTCCACTTT. Translation: CASRRQGGDPWSSPLHF.